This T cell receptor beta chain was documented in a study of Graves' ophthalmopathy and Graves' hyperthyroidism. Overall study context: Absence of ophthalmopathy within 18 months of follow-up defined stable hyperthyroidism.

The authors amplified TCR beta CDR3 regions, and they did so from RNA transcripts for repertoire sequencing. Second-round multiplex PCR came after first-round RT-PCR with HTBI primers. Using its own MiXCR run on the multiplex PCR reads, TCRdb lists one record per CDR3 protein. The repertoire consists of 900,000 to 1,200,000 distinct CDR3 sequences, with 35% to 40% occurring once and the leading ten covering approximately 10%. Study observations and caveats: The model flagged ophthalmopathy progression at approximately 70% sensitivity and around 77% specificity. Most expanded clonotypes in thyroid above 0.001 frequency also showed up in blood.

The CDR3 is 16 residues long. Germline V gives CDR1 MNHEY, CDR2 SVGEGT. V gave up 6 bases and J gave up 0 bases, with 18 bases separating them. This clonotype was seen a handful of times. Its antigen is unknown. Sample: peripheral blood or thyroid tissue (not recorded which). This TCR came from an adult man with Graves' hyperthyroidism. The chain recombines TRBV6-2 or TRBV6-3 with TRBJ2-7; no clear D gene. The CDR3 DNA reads TGTGCCAGCAGACCCCCCGGACGGAGAAGCTCCTACGAGCAGTACTTC. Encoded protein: CASRPPGRRSSYEQYF.